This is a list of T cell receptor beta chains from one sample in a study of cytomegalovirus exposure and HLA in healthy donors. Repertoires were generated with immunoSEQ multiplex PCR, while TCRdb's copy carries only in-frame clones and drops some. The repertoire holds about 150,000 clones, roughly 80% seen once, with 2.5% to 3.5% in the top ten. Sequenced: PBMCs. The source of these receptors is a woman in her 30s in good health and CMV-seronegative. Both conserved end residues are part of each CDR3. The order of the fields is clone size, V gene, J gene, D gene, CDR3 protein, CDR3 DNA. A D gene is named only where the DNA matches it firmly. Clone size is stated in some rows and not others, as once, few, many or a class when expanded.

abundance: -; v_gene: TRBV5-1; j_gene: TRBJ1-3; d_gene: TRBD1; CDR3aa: CASSLTGGSGNTIYF; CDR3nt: TGCGCCAGCAGCTTAACAGGGGGCTCTGGAAACACCATATATTTT
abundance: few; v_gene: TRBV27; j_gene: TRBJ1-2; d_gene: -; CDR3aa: CASSTTGNYGYTF; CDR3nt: TGTGCCAGCAGTACAACGGGGAACTATGGCTACACCTTC
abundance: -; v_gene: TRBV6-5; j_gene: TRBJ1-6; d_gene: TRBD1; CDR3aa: CASSYATGGYSPLHF; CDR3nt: TGTGCCAGCAGTTACGCAACAGGGGGCTATTCACCCCTCCACTTT
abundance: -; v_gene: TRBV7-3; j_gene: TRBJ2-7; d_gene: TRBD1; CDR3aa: CASSKTGGSGEQYF; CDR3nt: TGTGCCAGCAGCAAGACAGGGGGCTCGGGGGAGCAGTACTTC
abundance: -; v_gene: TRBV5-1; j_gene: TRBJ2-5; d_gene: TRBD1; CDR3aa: CASSLTGGVETQYF; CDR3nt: TGCGCCAGCAGCTTGACAGGGGGCGTCGAGACCCAGTACTTC
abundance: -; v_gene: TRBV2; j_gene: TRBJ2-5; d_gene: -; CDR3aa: CASRRDTNQETQYF; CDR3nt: TGTGCCAGCCGTCGGGACACTAACCAAGAGACCCAGTACTTC
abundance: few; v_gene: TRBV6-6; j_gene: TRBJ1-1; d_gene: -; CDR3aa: CASRGPDTEAFF; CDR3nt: TGTGCCAGCAGGGGGCCGGACACTGAAGCTTTCTTT
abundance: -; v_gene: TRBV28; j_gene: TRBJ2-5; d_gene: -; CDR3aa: CASSSLYGEETQYF; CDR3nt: TGTGCCAGCAGCTCTCTTTACGGGGAAGAGACCCAGTACTTC
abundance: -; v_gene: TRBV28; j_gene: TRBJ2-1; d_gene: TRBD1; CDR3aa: CASRSGTGSLPEKFF; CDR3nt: TGTGCCAGCAGATCCGGGACAGGGTCGTTGCCCGAGAAGTTCTTC
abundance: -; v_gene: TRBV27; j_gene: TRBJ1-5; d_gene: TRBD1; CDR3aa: CASSRVFASDRGLQPQHF; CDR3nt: TGTGCCAGCAGCCGAGTGTTTGCCTCGGACAGGGGGCTACAGCCCCAGCATTTT
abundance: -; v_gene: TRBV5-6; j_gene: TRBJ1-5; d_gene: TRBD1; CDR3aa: CASSLTGDLAGNQPQHF; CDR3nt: TGTGCCAGCAGCTTGACAGGGGACCTAGCTGGTAATCAGCCCCAGCATTTT
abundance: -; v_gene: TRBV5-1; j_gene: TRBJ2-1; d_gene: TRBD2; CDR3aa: CASSSTSGGHEQFF; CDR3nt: TGCGCCAGCAGCTCTACTAGCGGGGGGCATGAGCAGTTCTTC
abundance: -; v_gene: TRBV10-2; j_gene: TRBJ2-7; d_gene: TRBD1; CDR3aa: CASREGQADYEQYF; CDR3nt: TGCGCCAGCAGGGAGGGACAGGCGGACTACGAGCAGTACTTC
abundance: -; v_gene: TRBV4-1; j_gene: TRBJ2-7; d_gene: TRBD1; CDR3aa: CASSRGQSYEQYF; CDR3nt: TGCGCCAGCAGCCGGGGACAGTCCTACGAGCAGTACTTC
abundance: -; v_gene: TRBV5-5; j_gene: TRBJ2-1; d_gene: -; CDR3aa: CASSLVGAGYNEQFF; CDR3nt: TGTGCCAGCAGCTTGGTGGGGGCAGGGTACAATGAGCAGTTCTTC
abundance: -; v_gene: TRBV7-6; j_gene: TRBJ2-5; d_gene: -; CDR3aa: CASSLLFRRGETQYF; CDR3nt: TGTGCCAGCAGCTTACTGTTTAGACGCGGCGAGACCCAGTACTTC
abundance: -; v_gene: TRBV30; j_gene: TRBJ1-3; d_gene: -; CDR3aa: CAWTLSRSGNTIYF; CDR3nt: TGTGCCTGGACACTATCCCGCTCTGGAAACACCATATATTTT
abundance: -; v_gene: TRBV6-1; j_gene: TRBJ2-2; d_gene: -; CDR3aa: CASSEPGHTTGELFF; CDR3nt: TGTGCCAGCAGTGAACCGGGACACACCACCGGGGAGCTGTTTTTT
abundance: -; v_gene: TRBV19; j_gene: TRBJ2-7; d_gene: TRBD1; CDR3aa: CASSRDSSYEQYF; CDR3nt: TGTGCCAGTAGCCGGGACAGCTCCTACGAGCAGTACTTC
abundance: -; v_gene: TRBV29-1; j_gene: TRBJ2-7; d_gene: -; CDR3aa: CSVQTHLQPYEQYF; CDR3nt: TGCAGCGTTCAGACTCATCTACAACCCTACGAGCAGTACTTC
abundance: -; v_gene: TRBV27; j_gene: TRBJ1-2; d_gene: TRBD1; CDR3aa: CASSLGQGSNYGYTF; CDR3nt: TGTGCCAGCAGTTTGGGACAGGGAAGTAACTATGGCTACACCTTC
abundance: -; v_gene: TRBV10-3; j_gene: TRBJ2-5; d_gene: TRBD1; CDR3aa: CAISESRGRGSETQYF; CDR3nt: TGTGCCATCAGTGAGTCGAGAGGCAGGGGGTCGGAGACCCAGTACTTC
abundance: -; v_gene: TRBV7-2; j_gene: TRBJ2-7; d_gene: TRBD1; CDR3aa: CASSPRTGTSYEQYF; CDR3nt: TGTGCCAGCAGCCCCAGGACAGGCACCTCCTACGAGCAGTACTTC
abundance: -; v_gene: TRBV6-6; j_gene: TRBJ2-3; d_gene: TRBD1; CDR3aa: CASSPRDRGTDTQYF; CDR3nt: TGTGCCAGCAGTCCCCGGGACAGGGGTACAGATACGCAGTATTTT
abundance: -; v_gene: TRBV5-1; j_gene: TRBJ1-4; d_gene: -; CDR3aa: CASSLAGRGREKLFF; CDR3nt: TGCGCCAGCAGCTTGGCCGGGAGGGGACGAGAAAAACTGTTTTTT
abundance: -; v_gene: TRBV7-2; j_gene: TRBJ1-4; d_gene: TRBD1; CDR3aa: CASNIQGVGEKLFF; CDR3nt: TGTGCCAGCAACATACAGGGGGTTGGAGAAAAACTGTTTTTT
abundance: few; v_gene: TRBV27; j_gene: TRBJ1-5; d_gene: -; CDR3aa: CASSLAPGYQPQHF; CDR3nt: TGTGCCAGCAGTTTAGCCCCGGGATATCAGCCCCAGCATTTT
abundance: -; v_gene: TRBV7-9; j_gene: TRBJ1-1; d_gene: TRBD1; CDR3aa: CASSRTGGNTEAFF; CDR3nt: TGTGCCAGCAGCCGGACAGGGGGGAACACTGAAGCTTTCTTT